Listed below are T cell receptor beta chains from one sample, sequenced in a study of chemoradiotherapy in HPV16-positive cancers. Here immunoSEQ multiplex PCR was the method, and the copy in TCRdb shows in-frame clones only, minus some. The table includes about 7,400 clones, around two thirds detected once. Sequencing used tumor tissue, obtained from a patient who underwent chemoradiotherapy. The source of these receptors is a human donor with HPV-associated anogenital cancer. CDR3s include the opening cysteine and the closing phenylalanine or tryptophan. The D gene is left open where the match is weak. Clone size is shown for a subset of rows, as once, few, many or a class of expanded clone.

V,size,D,J,DNA,CDR3
TRBV6-1,NA,NA,TRBJ1-1,TGTGCCAGCAGTGAATACGGGGGGCTCGACACTGAAGCTTTCTTT,CASSEYGGLDTEAFF
TRBV5-1,NA,TRBD2,TRBJ2-1,TGCGCCAGCAGCTTGAATTCTGGGACTAGCGGTCTAGGGGAGCAGTTCTTC,CASSLNSGTSGLGEQFF
TRBV5-1,few,TRBD2,TRBJ2-1,TGCGCCAGCAGCTTGGATCCACTAGCGGGGGGGTACAATGAGCAGTTCTTC,CASSLDPLAGGYNEQFF
TRBV4-1,NA,NA,TRBJ1-2,TGCGCCAGCAGCCAAGTCAGTCAGGTTGGCGGCTACACCTTC,CASSQVSQVGGYTF
TRBV7-9,NA,NA,TRBJ2-2,TGTGCCAGCAGCTTATCCCTGGGCCTCCAACGGAACACCGGGGAGCTGTTTTTT,CASSLSLGLQRNTGELFF
TRBV10-3,NA,TRBD1,TRBJ2-7,TGTGCCATCAGTAGGGACAGTACCTACGAGCAGTACTTC,CAISRDSTYEQYF
TRBV30,NA,NA,TRBJ1-6,TGTGCCTGGAGTGACGGGATCTCCTATAATTCACCCCTCCACTTT,CAWSDGISYNSPLHF
TRBV6-5,NA,NA,TRBJ2-7,TGTGCCAGCAGTGACACCTATCCCTACGAGCAGTACTTC,CASSDTYPYEQYF
TRBV6-1,NA,NA,TRBJ1-5,TGTGCCAGCAGTGAACGCCCCGACACCTGGATCCATCAGCCCCAGCATTTT,CASSERPDTWIHQPQHF
TRBV5-4,NA,NA,TRBJ1-3,TGTGCCAGCAGCTTCTGGGGTCCGAACTCTGGAAACACCATATATTTT,CASSFWGPNSGNTIYF
TRBV19,NA,TRBD1,TRBJ2-7,TGTGCCAGTAGTCCCCGGGACAGGGGATACGAGCAGTACTTC,CASSPRDRGYEQYF
TRBV30,NA,TRBD2,TRBJ2-7,TGTGCCTGGAGTGTCGCAGCGGGGGGAGCCTACGAGCAGTACTTC,CAWSVAAGGAYEQYF
TRBV5-6,medium-sized,NA,TRBJ2-7,TGTGCCAGCAGCCTGCGGGTCTACGAGCAGTACTTC,CASSLRVYEQYF
TRBV19,NA,TRBD1,TRBJ1-5,TGTGCCAGTATCTGGGGGACAGGGGATGGTCAGCCCCAGCATTTT,CASIWGTGDGQPQHF
TRBV10-1,NA,TRBD2,TRBJ2-5,TGCGCCAGCAGTGAGTCGGGAGGGAAGGAGACCCAGTACTTC,CASSESGGKETQYF
TRBV19,NA,NA,TRBJ2-7,TGTGCCAGTAGCCAAGGGGGGGAGTCCTACGAGCAGTACTTC,CASSQGGESYEQYF
TRBV19,NA,TRBD1,TRBJ1-2,TGTGCCAGTAGTACGCGGACAGGGGGGGATTATGGCTACACCTTC,CASSTRTGGDYGYTF
TRBV1,NA,NA,TRBJ1-1,TGCACCAGTAGGGAGGGGGCGGTTGACACTGAAGCTTTCTTT,CTSREGAVDTEAFF
TRBV7-9,NA,NA,TRBJ2-5,TGTGCCAGCAGCTTTGGGAGCCAAGAGACCCAGTACTTC,CASSFGSQETQYF
TRBV28,NA,TRBD1,TRBJ2-7,TGTGCCAGCAGTTTAGTCCCTCGGACAGGGGAAAACGAGCAGTACTTC,CASSLVPRTGENEQYF
TRBV5-4,NA,NA,TRBJ2-7,TGTGCCAGCAGCTTCTCTCCTGAGGACACCTACGAGCAGTACTTC,CASSFSPEDTYEQYF
TRBV9,NA,NA,TRBJ2-1,TGTGCCAGCAGCGTAGCGGGGGACGGTAGCCTGGGAGAGCAGTTCTTC,CASSVAGDGSLGEQFF
TRBV6-5,NA,NA,TRBJ1-2,TGTGCCAGCAGTTACTCGAGTGGCTACACCTTC,CASSYSSGYTF
TRBV11-2,few,NA,TRBJ2-1,TGTGCCAGCAGCTTAATCCATGGGTCGGCAGGGGACAATGAGCAGTTCTTC,CASSLIHGSAGDNEQFF
TRBV10-3,once,NA,TRBJ1-4,TGTGCCATCAGTGAGACCGGGGCAAGGGAGGAAAAACTGTTTTTT,CAISETGAREEKLFF
TRBV5-1,once,NA,TRBJ2-3,TGCGCCAGCAGCTATGGGACAACCACAGATACGCAGTATTTT,CASSYGTTTDTQYF
TRBV19,NA,NA,TRBJ1-5,TGTGCCAGTAAAGACGACAGGCTTAGCAATCAGCCCCAGCATTTT,CASKDDRLSNQPQHF
TRBV27,NA,TRBD1,TRBJ1-5,TGTGCCAGCAGTTTTGAGGGGGCGCGTCAGCCCCAGCATTTT,CASSFEGARQPQHF
TRBV5-1,NA,TRBD1,TRBJ2-7,TGCGCCAGCAGCCTCCCGGGACAGGGGGCCGGATGGTCCTACGAGCAGTACTTC,CASSLPGQGAGWSYEQYF
TRBV10-3,NA,TRBD1,TRBJ2-7,TGTGCCATCAGTGAGTCGCGACAGGGGGCCTACGAGCAGTACTTC,CAISESRQGAYEQYF
TRBV9,few,TRBD2,TRBJ2-5,TGTGCCAGCAGCCCACATGCGCGGGGGGGCCCAGAAGAGACCCAGTACTTC,CASSPHARGGPEETQYF
TRBV19,NA,TRBD1,TRBJ1-2,TGTGCCAGTACCCAGGGGGAGGGACTAGACGACGTCTACACCTTC,CASTQGEGLDDVYTF
TRBV10-3,NA,TRBD2,TRBJ2-2,TGTGCCATCAGTGGTGGTGGGACTAGCGGGGGGACCGCGAACACCGGGGAGCTGTTTTTT,CAISGGGTSGGTANTGELFF
TRBV10-1,NA,NA,TRBJ2-7,TGCGCCAGCCATGCTACCCGGGGTCGGGCCTACGAGCAGTACTTC,CASHATRGRAYEQYF
TRBV10-1,few,NA,TRBJ1-1,TGCGCCAGCAGTGAGTCGACAGGCCGCAACACTGAAGCTTTCTTT,CASSESTGRNTEAFF
TRBV30,NA,NA,TRBJ2-7,TGTGCCTGGAGTGTCCGACACGATTCCGAGCAGTACTTC,CAWSVRHDSEQYF
TRBV19,once,NA,TRBJ1-2,TGTGCCAGTAGTCCCGCGAACAGGGACTATGGCTACACCTTC,CASSPANRDYGYTF
TRBV7-3,few,TRBD2,TRBJ2-3,TGTGCCAGCGGTTTAGCGGGGGATACTAGCACAGATACGCAGTATTTT,CASGLAGDTSTDTQYF
TRBV27,NA,TRBD1,TRBJ2-4,TGTGCCAGCAGTACCTGGACAGGGAGGTTCAAAAACATTCAGTACTTC,CASSTWTGRFKNIQYF
TRBV7-6,NA,NA,TRBJ1-1,TGTGCCAGCAGCTTAACCGCGGAGGGTAGCACTGAAGCTTTCTTT,CASSLTAEGSTEAFF
TRBV11-2,NA,NA,TRBJ1-2,TGTGCCAGCAGCTTGTGCGCTCCAGGGGTGTGCTATGGCTACACCTTC,CASSLCAPGVCYGYTF
TRBV27,NA,NA,TRBJ2-6,TGTGCCAGCAGCCGTAAGGAGGGGGCCAACGTCCTGACTTTC,CASSRKEGANVLTF
TRBV19,NA,NA,TRBJ1-1,TGTGCCAGTAGTATATCCGGGACGGCAAACACTGAAGCTTTCTTT,CASSISGTANTEAFF
TRBV27,NA,NA,TRBJ1-5,TGTGCCAGCCCGGACAGACCCACCCATCAGCCCCAGCATTTT,CASPDRPTHQPQHF
TRBV14,NA,TRBD1,TRBJ2-5,TGTGCCAGCAGCCCGTTTGACAGGGGGTTACAGACCCAGTACTTC,CASSPFDRGLQTQYF
TRBV12-5,NA,NA,TRBJ2-5,TGTGCTAGTGGGGACCGGCGGGAGACCCAGTACTTC,CASGDRRETQYF
TRBV10-3,NA,NA,TRBJ2-5,TGTGCCTCTACCGGGACGTCCCAAGAGACCCAGTACTTC,CASTGTSQETQYF
TRBV6-1,NA,NA,TRBJ2-3,TGTGCCAGCAGTGGCGGGACAGGCACAGATACGCAGTATTTT,CASSGGTGTDTQYF
TRBV10-3,NA,NA,TRBJ2-1,TGTGCCATCAGTGAAACGAGCTCCTACAATGAGCAGTTCTTC,CAISETSSYNEQFF
TRBV9,NA,NA,TRBJ2-7,TGTGCCAGACCCGGGCCCTTTAAGGGCAAGTCCTACGAGCAGTACTTC,CARPGPFKGKSYEQYF
TRBV9,once,NA,TRBJ1-2,TGTGCCAGCAGCAGGACAGAGGATTTCTATGGCTACACCTTC,CASSRTEDFYGYTF
TRBV7-2,NA,NA,TRBJ1-1,TGTGCCAGCACCACACAGGGTTTCACTGAAGCTTTCTTT,CASTTQGFTEAFF